The rows below give T cell receptor beta chains drawn from one sample of a study of cytomegalovirus exposure and HLA in healthy donors. Generated by immunoSEQ multiplex PCR, the TCRdb table keeps only in-frame clones and is missing some. The sample yields 190,000 or so clones, 80% seen once. The sample comprised PBMCs. The receptors shown here come from a boy aged 10-17 years in good health and CMV-seronegative. CDR3s leave out the opening cysteine and the closing phenylalanine or tryptophan.

V gene	CDR3 length	CDR3 protein
TRBV6-5	14	ASSYSSGGAVDTQY
TRBV10-3	13	AISRSGQGSYEQY
TRBV7-2	15	ASSPVPTGEGPDTQY
TRBV29-1	11	SAYRGDTGELF
TRBV29-1	8	SVEKGELF
TRBV14	11	ASSSGQNYGYT
TRBV10-3	11	ATDPDRTYGYT
TRBV10-3	12	ATRTSGRTDTQY
TRBV5-1	11	ASSLRGGTEAF
TRBV19	13	ASSIGLGANYGYT